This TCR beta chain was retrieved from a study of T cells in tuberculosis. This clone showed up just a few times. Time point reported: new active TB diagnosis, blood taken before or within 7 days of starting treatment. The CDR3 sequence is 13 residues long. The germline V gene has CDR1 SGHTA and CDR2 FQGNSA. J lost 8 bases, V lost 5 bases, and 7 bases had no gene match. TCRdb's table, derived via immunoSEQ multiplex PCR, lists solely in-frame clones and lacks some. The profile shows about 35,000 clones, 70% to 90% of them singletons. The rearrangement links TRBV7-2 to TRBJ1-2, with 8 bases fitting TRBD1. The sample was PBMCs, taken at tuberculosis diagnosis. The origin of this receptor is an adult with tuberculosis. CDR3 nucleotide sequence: TGTGCCAGCAGCACACGGACAGGGAAGGGCTACACCTTC. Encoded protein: CASSTRTGKGYTF.